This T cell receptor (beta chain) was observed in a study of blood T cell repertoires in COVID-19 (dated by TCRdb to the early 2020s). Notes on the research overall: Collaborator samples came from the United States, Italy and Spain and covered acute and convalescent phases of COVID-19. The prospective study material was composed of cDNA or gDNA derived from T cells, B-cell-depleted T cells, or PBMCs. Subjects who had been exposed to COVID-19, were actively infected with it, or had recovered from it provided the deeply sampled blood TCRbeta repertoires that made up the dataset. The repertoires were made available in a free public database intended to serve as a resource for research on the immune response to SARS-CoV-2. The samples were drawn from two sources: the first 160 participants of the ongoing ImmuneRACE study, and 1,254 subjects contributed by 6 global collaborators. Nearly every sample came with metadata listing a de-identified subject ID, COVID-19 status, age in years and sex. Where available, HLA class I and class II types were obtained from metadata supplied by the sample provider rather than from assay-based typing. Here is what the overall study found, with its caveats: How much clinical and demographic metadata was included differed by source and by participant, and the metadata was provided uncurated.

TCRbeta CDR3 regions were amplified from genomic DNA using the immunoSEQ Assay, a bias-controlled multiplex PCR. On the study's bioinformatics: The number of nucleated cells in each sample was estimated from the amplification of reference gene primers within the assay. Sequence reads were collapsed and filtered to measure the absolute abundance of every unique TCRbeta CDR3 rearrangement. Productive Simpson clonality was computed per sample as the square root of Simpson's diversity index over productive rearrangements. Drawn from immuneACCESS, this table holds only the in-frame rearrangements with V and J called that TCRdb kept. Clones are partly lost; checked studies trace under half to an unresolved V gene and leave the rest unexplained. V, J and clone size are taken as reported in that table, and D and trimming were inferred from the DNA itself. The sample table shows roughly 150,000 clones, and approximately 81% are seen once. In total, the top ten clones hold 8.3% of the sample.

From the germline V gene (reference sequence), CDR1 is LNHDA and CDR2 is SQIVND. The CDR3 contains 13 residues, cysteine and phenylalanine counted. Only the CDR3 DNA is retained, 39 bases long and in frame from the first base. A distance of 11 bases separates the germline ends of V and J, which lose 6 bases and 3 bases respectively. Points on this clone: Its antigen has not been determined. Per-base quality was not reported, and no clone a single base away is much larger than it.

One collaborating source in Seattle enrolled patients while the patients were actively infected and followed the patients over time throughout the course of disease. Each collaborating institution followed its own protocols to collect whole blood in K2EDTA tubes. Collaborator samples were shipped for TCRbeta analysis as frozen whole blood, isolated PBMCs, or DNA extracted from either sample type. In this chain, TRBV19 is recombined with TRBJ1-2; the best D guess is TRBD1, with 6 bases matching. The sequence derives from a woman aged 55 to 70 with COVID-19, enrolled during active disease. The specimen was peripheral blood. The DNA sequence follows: TGTGCCAGTAGGACAGGTCCCGACTATGGCTACACCTTC. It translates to CASRTGPDYGYTF. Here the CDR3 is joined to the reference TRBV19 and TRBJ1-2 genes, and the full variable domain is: DGGITQSPKYLFRKEGQNVTLSCEQNLNHDAMYWYRQDPGQGLRLIYYSQIVNDFQKGDIAEGYSVSREKKESFPLTVTSAQKNPTAFYLCASRTGPDYGYTFGSGTRLTVV.